This entry concerns a single T cell receptor beta chain. Its target is unknown. This sample was included in a study of CD8 T cells in ankylosing spondylitis. Study results and limitations: Disease-linked clones were reportedly significantly enriched in matched ankylosing spondylitis synovial fluid. Some motif variants were previously reported in reactive arthritis synovial fluid and blood.

Researchers built TCR beta libraries using quantitative 5'-RACE with molecular barcodes. TCRdb fed the 5' RACE reads into MiXCR, producing one record per CDR3 protein. The sample lists tens of thousands of distinct CDR3 sequences, around 30% seen once, with around 60% in the top ten. V was trimmed by 4 bases and J by 0 bases, leaving 16 bases between them. This CDR3 has 17 residues. Germline assignment: CDR1 KGHDR and CDR2 SFDVKD. The clonotype originates from a male donor with ankylosing spondylitis or in good health (not recorded which). Sequences were obtained from blood, either unsorted or a sorted T cell fraction (not recorded which). V and J are TRBV24-1 and TRBJ2-3; D possibly corresponds to TRBD1 (5 bases). For the CDR3, the DNA is TGTGCCACCAGTGAACGACAGAATAGCCTCAGCACAGATACGCAGTATTTT. It encodes CATSERQNSLSTDTQYF.